A single sample gave rise to the 24 T cell receptor delta chains below, sequenced in a study of gamma-delta T cells after stem cell transplantation. TCRdb re-called the RT-PCR reads through CATT. The repertoire holds thousands of delta-chain clones, with about 3.8% as singletons. The source material was gamma-delta T cells. These receptors came from a human donor. It is not recorded whose cells these are; they may come from a transplant donor.

This clone was detected only a few times. V gene TRDV2 combines with J gene TRDJ1; D may be TRDD2 (6 bases). Germline V lookup: CDR1 GEAIGNYY, CDR2 EKD. V shed 0 bases and J shed 0 bases, with 22 bases lying between them. This CDR3 is 19 amino acids long. DNA for the CDR3: TGTGCCTGTGACACCCTCCTACTACATGGGCTCGAATACACCGATAAACTCATCTTT. Its protein is CACDTLLLHGLEYTDKLIF.

This clone was observed a few times. TCRdb's protein for this DNA is that of a much larger clone and differs from the translation at residue 8, likely a read error; the protein shown is the DNA translation. The genes are TRDV2 and TRDJ1; 11 nucleotides match TRDD3. Trimming cost V 3 bases and J 1 base; bases outside gene matches: 12. Looked up from germline, CDR1 is GEAIGNYY and CDR2 is EKD. The CDR3 has 18 residues. The CDR3 bases are TGTGCCTGTGACCGCATTCCTATGGGGGATACGCTCACCGATAAACTCATCTTT. It specifies CACDRIPMGDTLTDKLIF.

As to this clone: The TCRdb record carries a much larger clone's protein, which differs from this DNA's translation at residue 12; a read error is the likely cause, and the protein listed here is the DNA translation. This sequence joins TRDV2 and TRDJ1; unclear D gene. This CDR3 has 14 residues. Germline V gene lookup returns CDR1 GEAIGNYY and CDR2 EKD. CDR3 residues: CACDSMGHADKPIF. For the CDR3, the DNA is TGTGCCTGTGACAGCATGGGCCACGCCGATAAACCCATCTTT.

This clone has only a few counts. One base away lies a much larger clone, so this may be a sequencing read error. The J gene is TRDJ1, the V gene TRDV2, with TRDD3 matching over 13 bases. The CDR3 has 17 amino acids. The ends lost 3 bases at V and 3 bases at J; junction bases unmatched: 9. Germline assignment: CDR1 GEAIGNYY and CDR2 EKD. The CDR3 spells CACDDLLGDTFPDKLIF. As DNA, the CDR3 is TGTGCCTGTGACGACCTACTGGGGGATACGTTCCCCGATAAACTCATCTTT.

This clone showed up just a few times. This may come from a read error, since a much larger clone is one base off. Other DNA sequences in the same sample also yield this CDR3. V gene TRDV2 combines with J gene TRDJ1; D perhaps matches TRDD2 (5 bases). This CDR3 spans 20 amino acids. In germline, CDR1 is GEAIGNYY, CDR2 EKD. Trimming left V 2 bases short and J 0 bases short, with 27 bases between. The CDR3 DNA follows: TGTGCCTGTGACAACGTCGAAGCTTCCACCAAATCTAAGTACACCGATAAACTCATCTTT. Its translation: CACDNVEASTKSKYTDKLIF.

This clone was found a few times. This may come from a read error, since a much larger clone is one base off. The same CDR3 arises from other DNA sequences in this sample as well. This chain connects TRDV2 to TRDJ1; 10 nucleotides line up with TRDD3. CDR1 is GEAIGNYY and CDR2 is EKD in the germline V gene. The CDR3 has 19 residues. In DNA form, the CDR3 reads TGTGCCTGTGACACTTTGATCTCCAGTGGGGGATACAAGACCGATAAACTCATCTTC. Its protein product is CACDTLISSGGYKTDKLIF.

A remark on this clone: A single base separates this from a much larger clone, so it may be a read error. The V gene is TRDV1, the J gene TRDJ1, with a possible D match to TRDD3 (6 bases). Germline V gene sequence: CDR1 TSWWSYY, CDR2 QGS. The CDR3 has 20 amino acids. The CDR3 sequence is CAPGELWTLFLAGVSDKLIF. CDR3 coding DNA: TGTGCTCCTGGGGAACTGTGGACCCTTTTTTTGGCTGGGGTCTCCGATAAACTCATCTTT.

Comments on this clone: The likely explanation is a read error, given a far larger clone one base away. This chain links TRDV2 with TRDJ1; 13 bases are shared with TRDD3. V shed 4 bases, J shed 3 bases, and the junction held 10 bases outside the gene matches. From germline, CDR1 is GEAIGNYY and CDR2 EKD. CDR3 length equals 17 residues. CDR3 region: CACDSLTGGYEADKLIF. CDR3 in DNA: TGTGCCTGTGATTCCCTTACTGGGGGATACGAGGCCGATAAACTCATCTTT.

This clone showed up just a few times. The protein held in TCRdb is that of a much larger clone and does not match this DNA's translation at residue 4, likely because of a read error; the protein shown is translated from the DNA. The J gene is TRDJ1, the V gene TRDV2; D is undetermined. The germline CDR1 and CDR2 sequences are GEAIGNYY and EKD. The ends were cut back, 5 bases at V and 4 bases at J, with 19 bases in the middle. There are 15 residues in the CDR3. The CDR3 DNA sequence: TGTGCCTGTGGCACGTTGTACTCAGCCGGCGATAAACTCATCTTT. The encoded protein is CACGTLYSAGDKLIF.

This clone appeared a few times. This DNA translates differently at residue 14 from the TCRdb protein, which is that of a much larger clone; a read error is likely, and the protein shown is the DNA's own translation. The chain joins TRDV2 to TRDJ1; D may be TRDD3 (6 bases). The CDR3 length is 16 residues. Germline V gene lookup returns CDR1 GEAIGNYY and CDR2 EKD. CDR3 amino acids: CACGPWGVSYTDKHIF. CDR3 nucleotide sequence: TGTGCCTGTGGCCCTTGGGGGGTTTCGTACACCGATAAACACATCTTT.

A few counts support this clone. This DNA's translation differs at residue 9 from TCRdb's protein, which comes from a much larger clone; a read error is likely, and the protein shown is translated from the DNA. The chain is built from TRDV2 and TRDJ1; 7 nucleotides line up with TRDD3. This CDR3 spans 15 amino acids. The ends lost 3 bases at V and 1 base at J; junction bases unmatched: 7. The germline CDR1 and CDR2 sequences are GEAIGNYY and EKD. The CDR3 spells CACDGLGTRTDKLIF. For the CDR3, the DNA is TGTGCCTGTGACGGACTGGGGACCCGCACCGATAAACTCATCTTT.

This clone was seen a few times. This DNA's translation differs at residue 6 from TCRdb's protein, which comes from a much larger clone; a read error is likely, and the protein shown is translated from the DNA. The CDR3 nucleotides read TGTGCCTGTGACACCGTTGGGGGAACTCCAGCACAACTCTTCTTT. Encoded protein: CACDTVGGTPAQLFF. The chain joins TRDV2 to TRDJ2, with 7 bases matching TRDD3. V was clipped by 0 bases and J by 6 bases; unmatched bases: 6. Looked up from germline, CDR1 is GEAIGNYY and CDR2 is EKD. The CDR3 is 15 residues long.

This clone occurred a few times. In the same sample, other DNA sequences code for this CDR3. V and J are TRDV2 and TRDJ1, with D perhaps TRDD3 (6 bases). Germline V gene lookup returns CDR1 GEAIGNYY and CDR2 EKD. The CDR3 loop spans 17 amino acids. The V and J ends lost 0 bases and 1 base respectively, with 17 bases between them. The CDR3 loop is CACDTIPGDRSTDKLIF. CDR3 DNA sequence: TGTGCCTGTGACACCATCCCGGGGGACCGGTCCACCGATAAACTCATCTTT.

This clone qualifies as medium-sized. This chain links TRDV2 with TRDJ1, with 7 positions matching TRDD3. Trimming at V came to 4 bases and at J to 0 bases, leaving 7 bases not matched to a gene. Looked up from germline, CDR1 is GEAIGNYY and CDR2 is EKD. The CDR3 extends over 15 amino acids. The CDR3 protein is CACDPLLGYTDKLIF. The DNA of the CDR3 is TGTGCCTGTGATCCCCTACTGGGGTACACCGATAAACTCATCTTT.

This clone was observed a handful of times. A read error is likely here: a far larger clone is one base away. This chain links TRDV2 with TRDJ1, with 8 bases matching TRDD3. V shed 0 bases and J 2 bases; nucleotides not matched to a gene: 16. Looked up from germline, CDR1 is GEAIGNYY and CDR2 is EKD. The CDR3 has 19 amino acids. The CDR3 spells CACDTIGPLRDTRTDKLIF. In DNA, the CDR3 is TGTGCCTGTGACACCATAGGGCCACTGAGGGATACGAGAACCGATAAACTCATCTTT.

There are a few counts of this clone. A far larger clone lies a single base away; this is likely a read error. The sample holds other DNA sequences that translate to the same CDR3. J is TRDJ1 and V is TRDV1, with 9 bases that match TRDD2. The CDR3 totals 21 residues. J was trimmed by 7 bases and V by 2 bases; bases with no gene match: 26. Germline CDR1 is TSWWSYY and CDR2 is QGS. DNA for the CDR3: TGTGCTCTTGGGGAAGCCTCCTTCCTACTGACTTACTGGGGCCCTCCGGGTAAACTCATCTTT. Translated: CALGEASFLLTYWGPPGKLIF.

This clone turned up a few times. This likely reflects a read error, since a far larger clone is one base away. The genes are TRAV29/DV5 and TRDJ1; 9 bases agree with TRDD3. The CDR3 is 23 amino acids. The germline CDR1 and CDR2 sequences are NSMFDY and ISSIKDK. CDR3 in amino acids: CAASVASYPLGDGGFFNTDKLTF. In nucleotides, the CDR3 is TGTGCAGCAAGCGTGGCTTCCTATCCCCTGGGGGATGGCGGTTTCTTTAACACCGATAAACTCACCTTT.

This clone is labeled as medium-sized (0.01 to 0.1%). The chain is built from TRDV2 and TRDJ3, with D tentatively TRDD3 (6 bases). CDR1 GEAIGNYY and CDR2 EKD come from the germline V gene. The ends were cut back, 1 base at V and 0 bases at J, with 18 bases in the middle. The CDR3 covers 20 residues. CDR3 region: CACDTGGITGSSWDTRQMFF. CDR3 nucleotides: TGTGCCTGTGACACAGGAGGGATAACGGGGAGCTCCTGGGACACCCGACAGATGTTTTTC.

For this clone: One base away lies a much larger clone, so this may be a sequencing read error. Other nucleotide sequences in the sample specify the same CDR3. CDR3 nucleotides: TGTGCCTGTGACACCGTTGGTGGGGGGTACGACAAACTCATCTTT. Amino acids: CACDTVGGGYDKLIF. This rearrangement joins TRDV2 to TRDJ1; tentative D call: TRDD3 (6 bases). The germline gives CDR1 GEAIGNYY, CDR2 EKD. This CDR3 region has 15 residues. Trimming left V 0 bases short and J 8 bases short, with 18 bases between.

This clone is labeled as medium-sized. One end of the junction is discordant with germline, which a read error may explain. This chain connects TRDV3 to TRDJ1, with no clear D. The germline CDR1 and CDR2 sequences are TVYSNPD and GDNSRS (reference sequence). The CDR3 loop spans 16 amino acids. The CDR3 DNA sequence: TGTGCCGCAAAAAGGTCCCCTGCCATGGGCCACGATAAACCCATCTTT. Translation: CAAKRSPAMGHDKPIF.

By its share, this clone is large. Other DNA sequences in the sample encode the same CDR3. The chain links TRDV2 to TRDJ1; D gene unclear. Germline CDR1 GEAIGNYY, CDR2 EKD. The V end lost 1 base, the J end lost 4 bases, and 15 bases lay between the germline ends. This CDR3 has 15 amino acids. The CDR3: CACDTLYSAGDKLIF. As DNA, the CDR3 is TGTGCCTGTGACACGTTGTACTCAGCCGGCGATAAACTCATCTTT.

As concerns this clone: A read error is possible here, since a much larger clone lies one base away. Within the sample, other DNA sequences also encode this same CDR3. The gene calls are TRDV2 and TRDJ1; TRDD3 agrees at 7 bases. The CDR3 totals 21 residues. Trimming at V came to 0 bases and at J to 1 base, leaving 22 bases not matched to a gene. The germline gives CDR1 GEAIGNYY, CDR2 EKD. For the CDR3, the DNA is TGTGCCTGTGACACCGTAGGGATACTCTCGCTAGATACCGAGTCCACCGATAAACTCATCTTT. This sequence encodes CACDTVGILSLDTESTDKLIF.

This clone was counted only a few times. TCRdb attributes to this sequence the protein of a much larger clone, which differs from the DNA translation at residue 7; a read error is likely, and the protein displayed is translated from the DNA. This chain uses TRDV2 with TRDJ1; TRDD3 matches 8 bases. This CDR3 has 18 amino acids. V was pared by 0 bases and J by 5 bases, with 16 bases of the junction left unmatched. Germline V gives CDR1 GEAIGNYY, CDR2 EKD. CDR3 residues: CACDTVRSGGNLRDKLIF. Written as DNA, the CDR3 is TGTGCCTGTGACACCGTACGATCTGGGGGAAACCTTAGAGATAAACTCATCTTT.

This clone was picked up a small number of times. The amino acid sequence in TCRdb belongs to a much larger clone and departs from this DNA's translation at residue 5, likely a sequencing read error; the sequence shown is translated from the DNA. V gene TRDV2 combines with J gene TRDJ1; 11 bases match TRDD3. Germline CDR1 GEAIGNYY, CDR2 EKD. Trimming cost V 2 bases and J 1 base; bases outside gene matches: 11. The CDR3 contains 18 residues. CDR3 in amino acids: CACDIVGKLGDSTDKLIF. DNA of the CDR3: TGTGCCTGTGACATCGTGGGGAAACTGGGGGATAGCACCGATAAACTCATCTTT.